This is a list of T cell receptor beta chains from one sample in a study of blood T cell repertoires in COVID-19. This table comes from immunoSEQ multiplex PCR, and its TCRdb copy is limited to in-frame clones, with some not included. Counted here are approximately 350,000 clones, 90% to 95% occurring once; the ten biggest clones make up around 3.5%. The sequencing sample was made of peripheral blood. The receptor set was obtained from a young woman who had recovered from COVID-19. CDR3s include the opening cysteine and the closing phenylalanine or tryptophan.

CDR3 length: 15; V gene: TRBV5-6; J gene: TRBJ2-5; CDR3 protein: CASSLVGEYQETQYF
CDR3 length: 14; V gene: TRBV2; J gene: TRBJ2-3; CDR3 protein: CASSYRDWTDTQYF
CDR3 length: 13; V gene: TRBV11-2; J gene: TRBJ2-1; CDR3 protein: CASSLGTANEQFF
CDR3 length: 13; V gene: TRBV11-2; J gene: TRBJ1-6; CDR3 protein: CASTGTRKGILHF
CDR3 length: 19; V gene: TRBV10-2; J gene: TRBJ2-1; CDR3 protein: CASRGVGVAGVGSYNEQFF
CDR3 length: 17; V gene: TRBV4-3; J gene: TRBJ2-2; CDR3 protein: CASSRVPSGTNTGELFF
CDR3 length: 14; V gene: TRBV5-4; J gene: TRBJ1-6; CDR3 protein: CASSLDRDNSPLHF
CDR3 length: 14; V gene: TRBV10-3; J gene: TRBJ2-2; CDR3 protein: CATQGVQFTGELFF
CDR3 length: 13; V gene: TRBV7-2; J gene: TRBJ1-1; CDR3 protein: CASSLDRNTEAFF
CDR3 length: 15; V gene: TRBV6-2/TRBV6-3; J gene: TRBJ2-5; CDR3 protein: CASSRSLQAGETQYF
CDR3 length: 16; V gene: TRBV24-1; J gene: TRBJ1-5; CDR3 protein: CATSDPELGAGQPQHF
CDR3 length: 14; V gene: TRBV19; J gene: TRBJ1-2; CDR3 protein: CASSSRGTNYGYTF
CDR3 length: 14; V gene: TRBV4-3; J gene: TRBJ1-2; CDR3 protein: CASSQDLTGAGYTF
CDR3 length: 14; V gene: TRBV5-1; J gene: TRBJ1-2; CDR3 protein: CASSLDRVDYGYTF
CDR3 length: 15; V gene: TRBV5-1; J gene: TRBJ1-4; CDR3 protein: CASSHLDSFNEKLFF
CDR3 length: 16; V gene: TRBV7-2; J gene: TRBJ2-5; CDR3 protein: CASSPSGLAGFRTQYF
CDR3 length: 15; V gene: TRBV21-1; J gene: TRBJ1-2; CDR3 protein: CASSPGGRGDYGYTF
CDR3 length: 14; V gene: TRBV24-1; J gene: TRBJ1-2; CDR3 protein: CATSKNGDSYGYTF
CDR3 length: 15; V gene: TRBV13; J gene: TRBJ2-5; CDR3 protein: CASSDSGRYEETQYF
CDR3 length: 12; V gene: TRBV2; J gene: TRBJ1-5; CDR3 protein: CASQGAGQPQHF
CDR3 length: 15; V gene: TRBV7-2; J gene: TRBJ1-5; CDR3 protein: CASSPQGGSNQPQHF
CDR3 length: 13; V gene: TRBV30; J gene: TRBJ1-2; CDR3 protein: CAWNPGGQSSYTF
CDR3 length: 15; V gene: TRBV7-6; J gene: TRBJ1-1; CDR3 protein: CASSLAYRRDTEAFF
CDR3 length: 14; V gene: TRBV29-1; J gene: TRBJ1-2; CDR3 protein: CSVVTDRVLYGYTF
CDR3 length: 16; V gene: TRBV10-1; J gene: TRBJ2-3; CDR3 protein: CASSDRGGLGTDTQYF
CDR3 length: 16; V gene: TRBV24-1; J gene: TRBJ2-3; CDR3 protein: CATSDTTGGRTDTQYF
CDR3 length: 15; V gene: TRBV6-4; J gene: TRBJ2-3; CDR3 protein: CASRVDFYSTDTQYF
CDR3 length: 16; V gene: TRBV18; J gene: TRBJ1-5; CDR3 protein: CASSSSRTGGSQPQHF
CDR3 length: 15; V gene: TRBV4-3; J gene: TRBJ2-1; CDR3 protein: CASSRTSGGYNEQFF
CDR3 length: 17; V gene: TRBV9; J gene: TRBJ1-2; CDR3 protein: CASSPNSPGQGLYGYTF
CDR3 length: 16; V gene: TRBV21-1; J gene: TRBJ1-6; CDR3 protein: CASSKEGTGENSPLHF
CDR3 length: 13; V gene: TRBV12-3/TRBV12-4; J gene: TRBJ2-1; CDR3 protein: CASSFRYYNEQFF
CDR3 length: 14; V gene: TRBV7-2; J gene: TRBJ1-2; CDR3 protein: CASSLEGQGDGYTF
CDR3 length: 15; V gene: TRBV7-9; J gene: TRBJ1-1; CDR3 protein: CASTRIRTGNTEAFF
CDR3 length: 13; V gene: TRBV7-2; J gene: TRBJ1-1; CDR3 protein: CASSLVQMAEAFF
CDR3 length: 15; V gene: TRBV20-1; J gene: TRBJ2-3; CDR3 protein: CSASSLAGPTDTQYF
CDR3 length: 15; V gene: TRBV15; J gene: TRBJ2-1; CDR3 protein: CATSISGRVDNEQFF
CDR3 length: 15; V gene: TRBV5-1; J gene: TRBJ1-2; CDR3 protein: CASSYRRDMATGYTF
CDR3 length: 16; V gene: TRBV5-8; J gene: TRBJ2-1; CDR3 protein: CASIVNPSGRAYEQFF